This entry lists 3 T cell receptor beta chains sequenced from one sample in a study of Graves' ophthalmopathy and Graves' hyperthyroidism (dated by TCRdb to the late 2010s). The instrument given in TCRdb is Illumina HiSeq 2000. TCR beta CDR3 regions were amplified from RNA transcripts for repertoire sequencing. A first-round RT-PCR used HTBI primers with the Qiagen OneStep RT-PCR kit, followed by a second-round multiplex PCR, size selection and purification. TCRdb took the public reads, trimmed them with fastp at Q25, ran MiXCR for clone calling and kept in-frame beta chains. Rows matching on CDR3 protein sequence are summarized as one entry with the most common DNA and genes. For this sample there are approximately 160,000 distinct CDR3 sequences; 39% appear just once. The ten top clones hold approximately 8.9% of the sample. Sequenced sample: peripheral blood. The receptors were gathered from a young man with Graves' ophthalmopathy. Donor details come from another sample of the same person, matched by shared clones.

The rearrangement joins TRBV20-1 to TRBJ1-2; D may be TRBD1 (6 bases). Per germline, CDR1 DFQATT and CDR2 SNEGSKA (reference sequence). The CDR3 is 14 residues long. The V end lost 0 bases, the J end lost 6 bases, and 14 bases lay between the germline ends. The chain's CDR3 is CSARDPQGSHGYTF. The CDR3 nucleotides are TGCAGTGCTAGAGATCCCCAGGGGAGTCATGGCTACACCTTC.

This clonotype was seen at least ten times. This rearrangement joins TRBV30 to TRBJ2-5, with TRBD1 matching 8 bases. This CDR3 is 15 amino acids long. V shed 2 bases and J 5 bases; nucleotides not matched to a gene: 10. Germline V CDR1 and CDR2: GTSNPN, SVGIG (reference sequence). The CDR3 DNA reads TGTGCCTGGAGTCAAGGACAGGGAACGAGGGAGACCCAGTACTTC. Encoded protein: CAWSQGQGTRETQYF.

V gene TRBV12-3 or TRBV12-4 combines with J gene TRBJ2-7; D unresolved. V lost 3 bases and J lost 1, with 7 bases in between. This CDR3 is 13 amino acids long. The DNA of the CDR3 is TGTGCCAGCAGTTTTAATCCGTCCTACGAGCAGTACTTC. This gives the protein CASSFNPSYEQYF.